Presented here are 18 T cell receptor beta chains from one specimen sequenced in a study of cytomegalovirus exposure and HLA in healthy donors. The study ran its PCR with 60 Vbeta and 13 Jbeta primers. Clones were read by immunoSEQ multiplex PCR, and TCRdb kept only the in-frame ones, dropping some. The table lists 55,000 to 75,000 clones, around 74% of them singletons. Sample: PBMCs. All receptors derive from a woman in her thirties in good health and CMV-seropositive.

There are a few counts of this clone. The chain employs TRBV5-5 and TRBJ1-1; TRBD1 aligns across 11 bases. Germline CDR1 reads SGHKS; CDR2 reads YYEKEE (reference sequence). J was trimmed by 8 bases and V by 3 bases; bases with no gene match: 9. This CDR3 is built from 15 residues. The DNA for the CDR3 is TGTGCCAGCAGCTCGGGACAGGGGGACTACGAGGAAGCTTTCTTT. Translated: CASSSGQGDYEEAFF.

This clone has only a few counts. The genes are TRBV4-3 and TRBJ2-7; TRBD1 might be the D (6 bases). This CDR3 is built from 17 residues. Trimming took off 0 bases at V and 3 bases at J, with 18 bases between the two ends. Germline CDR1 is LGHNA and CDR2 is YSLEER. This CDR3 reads CASSQDRVEGHYYEQYF. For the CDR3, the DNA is TGCGCCAGCAGCCAAGATCGTGTAGAGGGACATTACTACGAGCAGTACTTC.

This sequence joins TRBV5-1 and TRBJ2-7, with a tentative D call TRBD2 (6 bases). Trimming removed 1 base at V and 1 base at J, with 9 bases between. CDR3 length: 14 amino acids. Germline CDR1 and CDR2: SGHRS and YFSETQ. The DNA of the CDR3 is TGCGCCAGCAGCTTGAGAGGAGGGTCCTACGAGCAGTACTTC. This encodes CASSLRGGSYEQYF.

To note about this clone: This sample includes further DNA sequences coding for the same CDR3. The CDR3 region is CASSLGGGEQYF. CDR3 nucleotide sequence: TGTGCCAGCAGCTTAGGAGGGGGCGAGCAGTACTTC. The rearrangement uses TRBV7-8 and TRBJ2-7, with a possible D match to TRBD1 (6 bases). The CDR3 has 12 residues. V lost 1 base and J 6 bases, leaving 7 bases between the germline ends. Germline assignment: CDR1 SGHVS and CDR2 FQNEAQ.

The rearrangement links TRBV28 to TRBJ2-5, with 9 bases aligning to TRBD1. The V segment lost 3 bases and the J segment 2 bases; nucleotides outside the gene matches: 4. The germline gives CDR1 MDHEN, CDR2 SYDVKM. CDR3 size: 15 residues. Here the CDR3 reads CASSLWGQGQETQYF. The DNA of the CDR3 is TGTGCCAGCAGTTTGTGGGGACAGGGACAAGAGACCCAGTACTTC.

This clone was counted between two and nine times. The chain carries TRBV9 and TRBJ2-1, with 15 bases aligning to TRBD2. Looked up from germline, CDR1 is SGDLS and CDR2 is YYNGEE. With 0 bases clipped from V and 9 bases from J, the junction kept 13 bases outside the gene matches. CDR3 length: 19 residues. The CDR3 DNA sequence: TGTGCCAGCAGCGTAGGAGGACTAGCGGGAGGGCCATCGTACGGTGAGCAGTTCTTC. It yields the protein CASSVGGLAGGPSYGEQFF.

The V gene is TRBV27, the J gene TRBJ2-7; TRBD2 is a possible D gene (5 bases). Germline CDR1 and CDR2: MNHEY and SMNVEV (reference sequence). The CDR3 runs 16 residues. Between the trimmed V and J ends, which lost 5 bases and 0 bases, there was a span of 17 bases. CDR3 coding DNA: TGTGCCAGCAGTCCCCGCCGGGGAAGTAGCTCCTACGAGCAGTACTTC. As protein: CASSPRRGSSSYEQYF.

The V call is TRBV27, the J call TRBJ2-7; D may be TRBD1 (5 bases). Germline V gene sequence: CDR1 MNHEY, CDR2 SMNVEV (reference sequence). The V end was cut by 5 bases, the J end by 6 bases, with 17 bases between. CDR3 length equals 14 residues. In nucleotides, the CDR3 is TGTGCCAGCAGTCCAGACCACATGGGGCCCGAGCAGTACTTC. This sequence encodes CASSPDHMGPEQYF.

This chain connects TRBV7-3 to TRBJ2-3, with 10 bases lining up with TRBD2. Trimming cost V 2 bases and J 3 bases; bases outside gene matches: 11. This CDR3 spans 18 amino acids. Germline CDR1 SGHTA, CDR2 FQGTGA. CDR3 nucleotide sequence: TGTGCCAGCAGCTTAGGCCCCCCGGGACTAGCGTCAACAGATACGCAGTATTTT. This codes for CASSLGPPGLASTDTQYF.

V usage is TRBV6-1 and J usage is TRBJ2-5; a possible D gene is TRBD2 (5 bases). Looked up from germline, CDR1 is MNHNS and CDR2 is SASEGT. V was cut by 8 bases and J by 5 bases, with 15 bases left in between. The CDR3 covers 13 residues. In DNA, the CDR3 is TGTGCCAGCTCCGTAATCCGAGGGGAGACCCAGTACTTC. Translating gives CASSVIRGETQYF.

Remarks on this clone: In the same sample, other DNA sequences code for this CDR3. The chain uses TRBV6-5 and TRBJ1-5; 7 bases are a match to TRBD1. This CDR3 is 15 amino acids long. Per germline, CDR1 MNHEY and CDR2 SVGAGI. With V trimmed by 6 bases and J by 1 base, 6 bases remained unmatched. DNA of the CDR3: TGTGCCAGCAGCCCAGACAGGGCCAGCAATCAGCCCCAGCATTTT. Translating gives CASSPDRASNQPQHF.

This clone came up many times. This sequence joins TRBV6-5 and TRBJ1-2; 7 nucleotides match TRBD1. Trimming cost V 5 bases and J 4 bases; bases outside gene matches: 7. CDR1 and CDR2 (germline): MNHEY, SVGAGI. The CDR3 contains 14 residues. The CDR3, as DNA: TGTGCCAGCAGTCCCCCCGGGACAGCCTATGGCTACACCTTC. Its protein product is CASSPPGTAYGYTF.

In DNA form, the CDR3 reads TGTGCCAGCAGTCGGGTCGGCCCTTACGAGCAGTACTTC. Its protein is CASSRVGPYEQYF. V usage is TRBV6-6 and J usage is TRBJ2-7; D is undetermined. Trimming left V 5 bases short and J 4 bases short, with 12 bases between. This CDR3 comprises 13 residues. Germline V gene sequence: CDR1 MNHNY, CDR2 SVGAGI (reference sequence).

CDR3 nucleotide sequence: TGTGCCAGCAGCGAATGGACAGGGACGGGTAATGAGCAGTTCTTC. Protein: CASSEWTGTGNEQFF. The chain carries TRBV7-9 and TRBJ2-1, with 8 bases aligning to TRBD1. CDR3 size: 15 residues. After removal of 5 bases from V and 7 bases from J, the junction contained 10 bases not matched to a gene. The germline CDR1 and CDR2 sequences are SEHNR and FQNEAQ (reference sequence).

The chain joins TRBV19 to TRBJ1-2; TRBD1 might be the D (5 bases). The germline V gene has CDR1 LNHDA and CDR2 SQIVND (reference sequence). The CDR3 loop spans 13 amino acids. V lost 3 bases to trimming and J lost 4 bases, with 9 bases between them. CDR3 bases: TGTGCCAGTAGTATGGCGGGGGGCTATGGCTACACCTTC. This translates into CASSMAGGYGYTF.

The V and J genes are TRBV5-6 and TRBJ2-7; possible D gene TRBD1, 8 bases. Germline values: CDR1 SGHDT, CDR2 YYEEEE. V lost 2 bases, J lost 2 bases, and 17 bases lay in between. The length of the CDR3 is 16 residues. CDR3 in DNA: TGTGCCAGCAGCTTTTACAGGGGGGGGAAGGCCTACGAGCAGTACTTC. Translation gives CASSFYRGGKAYEQYF.

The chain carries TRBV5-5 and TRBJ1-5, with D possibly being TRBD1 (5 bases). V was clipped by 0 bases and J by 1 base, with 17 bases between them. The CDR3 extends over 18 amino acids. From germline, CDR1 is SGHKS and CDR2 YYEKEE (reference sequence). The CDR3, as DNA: TGTGCCAGCAGCTTGGCCGGGACTGGGGCAGGGAGCAATCAGCCCCAGCATTTT. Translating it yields CASSLAGTGAGSNQPQHF. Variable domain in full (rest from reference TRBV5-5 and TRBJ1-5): DAGVTQSPTHLIKTRGQQVTLRCSPISGHKSVSWYQQVLGQGPQFIFQYYEKEERGRGNFPDRFSARQFPNYSSELNVNALLLGDSALYLCASSLAGTGAGSNQPQHFGDGTRLSIL.

The CDR3 sequence: CASSLAGGNTEAFF. In DNA, the CDR3 is TGTGCCAGCAGCTTAGCTGGAGGGAACACTGAAGCTTTCTTT. The chain combines TRBV7-9 with TRBJ1-1, with D unclear. The CDR3 covers 14 residues. In germline, CDR1 is SEHNR, CDR2 FQNEAQ (reference sequence). Trimming removed 0 bases at V and 1 base at J, with 6 bases between. Based on the CDR3 plus reference TRBV7-9 and TRBJ1-1, the full variable domain is DTGVSQNPRHKITKRGQNVTFRCDPISEHNRLYWYRQTLGQGPEFLTYFQNEAQLEKSRLLSDRFSAERPKGSFSTLEIQRTEQGDSAMYLCASSLAGGNTEAFFGQGTRLTVV.